The 28 T cell receptor beta chains below come from one sample, sequenced in a study of blood T cell repertoires in COVID-19. The method was immunoSEQ multiplex PCR; TCRdb's version includes in-frame clones alone and lacks a portion of them. The profile shows about 130,000 clones, about 88% of them singletons. The sample consisted of PBMCs or T cells enriched from blood (not recorded which). These TCRs come from a woman aged 45-65 years who had recovered from COVID-19.

The V gene is TRBV5-5, the J gene TRBJ1-2; D gene unclear. This CDR3 region has 13 residues. Looked up from germline, CDR1 is SGHKS and CDR2 is YYEKEE (reference sequence). V gave up 0 bases and J gave up 13 bases, with 16 bases separating them. CDR3 in DNA: TGTGCCAGCAGCTTGGAACAGCTTTATGTTAGCACCTTC. Protein sequence: CASSLEQLYVSTF.

The V call is TRBV5-1, the J call TRBJ1-6; D unresolved. V was clipped by 0 bases and J by 6 bases, with 7 bases between them. The germline CDR1 and CDR2 sequences are SGHRS and YFSETQ. The CDR3 spans 14 residues. CDR3 loop: CASSLAQSNSPLHF. In DNA, the CDR3 is TGCGCCAGCAGCTTGGCCCAGTCTAATTCACCCCTCCACTTT.

The chain recombines TRBV28 with TRBJ1-5; D unresolved. The germline gives CDR1 MDHEN, CDR2 SYDVKM. The CDR3 extends over 12 amino acids. V lost 8 bases to trimming and J lost 2 bases, with 7 bases between them. The chain's CDR3 is CASGLGNQPQHF. In nucleotides, the CDR3 is TGTGCCAGCGGGCTGGGCAATCAGCCCCAGCATTTT.

This clone was seen a handful of times. The CDR3 coding sequence is TGTGCCAGTACCCAGCAAGAGGGTCCCAATCAGCCCCAGCATTTT. Its translation is CASTQQEGPNQPQHF. This rearrangement joins TRBV19 to TRBJ1-5; D remains unclear. The CDR3 contains 15 residues. Per the germline V gene, CDR1 is LNHDA and CDR2 is SQIVND (reference sequence). V lost 7 bases and J lost 3, with 16 bases in between.

This rearrangement joins TRBV3-1 (or the pseudogene TRBV3-2) to TRBJ2-7; 7 nucleotides line up with TRBD1. Germline V gene sequence: CDR1 LGHDT, CDR2 YNNKEL (reference sequence). The ends lost 5 bases at V and 0 bases at J; junction bases unmatched: 7. The CDR3 covers 15 residues. CDR3 in amino acids: CASSSGQASSYEQYF. The CDR3 bases are TGTGCCAGCAGCTCCGGACAGGCAAGCTCCTACGAGCAGTACTTC.

This clone has just a few counts. This chain connects TRBV2 to TRBJ1-2; a weak D match, TRBD1 (5 bases). The CDR3 length is 14 residues. Germline V lookup: CDR1 SNHLY, CDR2 FYNNEI. V gave up 3 bases and J gave up 4 bases, with 12 bases separating them. The CDR3 here is CASSDTGGIYGYTF. The CDR3 DNA reads as TGTGCCAGCAGTGATACCGGGGGGATCTATGGCTACACCTTC. Complete variable domain (other parts from reference TRBV2 and TRBJ1-2): EPEVTQTPSHQVTQMGQEVILRCVPISNHLYFYWYRQILGQKVEFLVSFYNNEISEKSEIFDDQFSVERPDGSNFTLKIRSTKLEDSAMYFCASSDTGGIYGYTFGSGTRLTVV.

V is TRBV30 and J is TRBJ1-2; D unclear. The length of the CDR3 is 11 residues. CDR1 and CDR2 from the germline V gene are GTSNPN and SVGIG (reference sequence). V dropped 2 bases and J dropped 8 bases, with 9 bases sitting between them. CDR3 residues: CAWSRDGGYTF. In DNA, the CDR3 is TGTGCCTGGAGTCGGGATGGCGGCTACACCTTC.

The chain links TRBV4-3 to TRBJ1-6; TRBD1 matches 9 bases. Germline-derived CDR1 and CDR2 are LGHNA and YSLEER. There are 17 residues in the CDR3. The V segment lost 0 bases and the J segment 4 bases; nucleotides outside the gene matches: 4. CDR3 sequence: CASSQDLGTGYNSPLHF. The CDR3 region has the DNA TGCGCCAGCAGCCAAGATTTAGGGACAGGGTATAATTCACCCCTCCACTTT.

This chain joins TRBV7-9 and TRBJ2-3; a weak D match, TRBD2 (6 bases). Trimming stripped 0 bases from V and 0 bases from J, with 13 bases between. CDR1 is SEHNR, CDR2 FQNEAQ, per germline (reference sequence). The length of the CDR3 is 17 residues. CDR3 protein: CASSLAMSGSSTDTQYF. As DNA, the CDR3 is TGTGCCAGCAGCTTAGCGATGAGCGGGTCAAGCACAGATACGCAGTATTTT.

The gene calls are TRBV7-9 and TRBJ1-6, with D possibly being TRBD1 (5 bases). The V gene lost 1 base and the J gene lost 9 bases, with 10 bases spanning the gap. This CDR3 is built from 14 residues. The germline gives CDR1 SEHNR, CDR2 FQNEAQ (reference sequence). In DNA, the CDR3 is TGTGCCAGCAGCTTAGAAGGGGCCCCTTCACCCCTCCACTTT. This encodes CASSLEGAPSPLHF.

The gene calls are TRBV7-6 and TRBJ1-2; weak D call: TRBD1 (6 bases). The CDR3 contains 20 residues. Looked up from germline, CDR1 is SGHVS and CDR2 is FNYEAQ. Trimming stripped 4 bases from V and 4 bases from J, with 31 bases between. This CDR3 reads CASSSAETILLGGSFYGYTF. CDR3 DNA: TGTGCCAGCAGCTCTGCCGAGACCATATTGTTAGGGGGATCTTTCTATGGCTACACCTTC.

The chain carries TRBV2 and TRBJ1-1; D ambiguous. The V gene lost 4 bases and the J gene lost 0 bases, with 12 bases spanning the gap. The CDR3 length is 15 residues. Looked up from germline, CDR1 is SNHLY and CDR2 is FYNNEI. The CDR3 nucleotides are TGTGCCAGCAGTGTACCTAGGAACATGAACACTGAAGCTTTCTTT. Its protein product is CASSVPRNMNTEAFF.

CDR3 residues: CASSRPGTTPDTQYF. As DNA, the CDR3 is TGTGCCAGCAGCCGGCCCGGGACTACTCCAGATACGCAGTATTTT. The V gene is TRBV14, the J gene TRBJ2-3; 7 nucleotides line up with TRBD2. The CDR3 has 15 amino acids. The germline V gene encodes CDR1 SGHDN and CDR2 FVKESK. The ends lost 4 bases at V and 4 bases at J; junction bases unmatched: 8.

This sequence joins TRBV5-1 and TRBJ1-1; 7 bases map to TRBD1. The CDR3 loop spans 15 amino acids. In germline, CDR1 is SGHRS, CDR2 YFSETQ. V was pared by 0 bases and J by 5 bases, with 7 bases of the junction left unmatched. CDR3: CASSLGPRGETEAFF. Written as DNA, the CDR3 is TGCGCCAGCAGCTTGGGTCCCAGGGGGGAAACTGAAGCTTTCTTT.

The rearrangement uses TRBV2 and TRBJ1-2; TRBD1 aligns across 12 bases. Germline V gene data show CDR1 as SNHLY and CDR2 as FYNNEI. The trim removed 11 bases at V and 3 bases at J, leaving 13 bases unmatched. The CDR3 loop spans 16 amino acids. CDR3 in amino acids: CACRRDRGLIDYGYTF. In DNA form, the CDR3 reads TGTGCCTGTAGGAGGGACAGGGGGCTGATCGACTATGGCTACACCTTC. Looking up the rest from reference TRBV2 and TRBJ1-2 gives the full variable domain: EPEVTQTPSHQVTQMGQEVILRCVPISNHLYFYWYRQILGQKVEFLVSFYNNEISEKSEIFDDQFSVERPDGSNFTLKIRSTKLEDSAMYFCACRRDRGLIDYGYTFGSGTRLTVV.

This chain joins TRBV2 and TRBJ1-2; D is unclear. V lost 7 bases to trimming and J lost 4 bases, with 16 bases between them. This CDR3 has 14 residues. Germline V gene lookup returns CDR1 SNHLY and CDR2 FYNNEI. The CDR3 reads CASNPREGSYGYTF. The CDR3 region has the DNA TGTGCCAGCAACCCCCGGGAAGGGAGCTATGGCTACACCTTC.

This rearrangement joins TRBV2 to TRBJ2-7, with 9 bases that match TRBD2. CDR3 length: 16 amino acids. The germline CDR1 and CDR2 sequences are SNHLY and FYNNEI. J was trimmed by 0 bases and V by 5 bases; bases with no gene match: 8. In DNA form, the CDR3 reads TGTGCCAGCAGTATATTAGCGGGGGCCTTCTCCTACGAGCAGTACTTC. The encoded protein is CASSILAGAFSYEQYF.

The chain carries TRBV10-3 and TRBJ2-3; D ambiguous. Germline loops: CDR1 ENHRY, CDR2 SYGVKD. V was clipped by 7 bases and J by 2 bases, with 13 bases between them. CDR3 length: 14 residues. This CDR3 reads CAIKSRYVTDTQYF. CDR3 in DNA: TGTGCCATCAAGTCTAGGTATGTCACAGATACGCAGTATTTT.

This clone is a singleton in its sample. This chain uses TRBV24-1 with TRBJ2-5, with D possibly being TRBD1 (5 bases). The V gene lost 5 bases and the J gene lost 8 bases, with 11 bases spanning the gap. Germline CDR1 and CDR2: KGHDR and SFDVKD. The CDR3 has 12 amino acids. CDR3 in amino acids: CATSAQGLTQYF. CDR3 sequence (DNA): TGTGCCACCAGTGCCCAGGGATTAACCCAGTACTTC.

The sample holds a few counts of this clone. The chain links TRBV9 to TRBJ1-5, with a possible D match to TRBD1 (6 bases). V shed 4 bases and J shed 2 bases, with 10 bases lying between them. This CDR3 region has 14 residues. Germline lookup yields CDR1 SGDLS and CDR2 YYNGEE. Written as DNA, the CDR3 is TGTGCCAGCAGCCCAGCAGGGGGCAATCAGCCCCAGCATTTT. This encodes CASSPAGGNQPQHF. Drawing the rest from reference TRBV9 and TRBJ1-5, the complete variable domain is DSGVTQTPKHLITATGQRVTLRCSPRSGDLSVYWYQQSLDQGLQFLIQYYNGEERAKGNILERFSAQQFPDLHSELNLSSLELGDSALYFCASSPAGGNQPQHFGDGTRLSIL.

This chain joins TRBV7-2 and TRBJ1-5, with D tentatively TRBD1 (5 bases). CDR1 is SGHTA and CDR2 is FQGNSA in the germline V gene. The CDR3 runs 13 residues. The V end lost 4 bases, the J end lost 6 bases, and 10 bases lay between the germline ends. CDR3 protein: CASSSRGGQPQHF. The CDR3 nucleotides are TGTGCCAGCAGCTCTCGGGGGGGTCAGCCCCAGCATTTT.

The gene calls are TRBV18 and TRBJ2-3; 7 nucleotides align to TRBD1. Trimming cost V 0 bases and J 4 bases; bases outside gene matches: 7. This CDR3 spans 16 amino acids. Germline V gives CDR1 KGHSH, CDR2 LQKENI. CDR3 sequence: CASSPPIGGGSDTQYF. CDR3 nucleotides: TGTGCCAGCTCACCACCGATAGGGGGCGGGTCAGATACGCAGTATTTT.

The rearrangement links TRBV27 to TRBJ1-2, with 8 bases matching TRBD1. The V gene's germline CDR1 is MNHEY and CDR2 SMNVEV (reference sequence). This CDR3 comprises 15 residues. V was clipped by 6 bases and J by 5 bases; unmatched bases: 11. In DNA form, the CDR3 reads TGTGCCAGCAGCCCCGGACAGGGTGGAGGGTATGGCTACACCTTC. It encodes CASSPGQGGGYGYTF.

The J gene is TRBJ1-5, the V gene TRBV6-1; 9 nucleotides match TRBD1. Germline CDR1 and CDR2: MNHNS and SASEGT. The CDR3 loop spans 16 amino acids. The V gene end was trimmed by 4 bases and the J gene end by 3 bases; junction bases not matched to a gene: 7. The DNA for the CDR3 is TGTGCCAGCAGTGCCTTTGACAGGGGGGACAATCAGCCCCAGCATTTT. Its protein is CASSAFDRGDNQPQHF.

The chain couples TRBV30 to TRBJ1-3, with a weak D call TRBD1 (6 bases). Trimming removed 5 bases from V and 0 bases from J, with 8 bases in between. This CDR3 region has 13 residues. Germline V gives CDR1 GTSNPN, CDR2 SVGIG (reference sequence). CDR3 loop: CAWEGDSGNTIYF. Written as DNA, the CDR3 is TGTGCCTGGGAGGGGGACTCTGGAAACACCATATATTTT.

Here the CDR3 reads CAITRTSGGADEQFF. CDR3 DNA: TGTGCCATCACCCGGACTAGCGGGGGGGCAGATGAGCAGTTCTTC. V is TRBV10-3 and J is TRBJ2-1; 15 positions match TRBD2. Per the germline V gene, CDR1 is ENHRY and CDR2 is SYGVKD. V gave up 7 bases and J gave up 8 bases; unmatched junction bases: 6. The CDR3 has 15 residues.

The rearrangement uses TRBV2 and TRBJ2-2; 13 nucleotides match TRBD2. There are 16 residues in the CDR3. Trimming at V came to 5 bases and at J to 5 bases, leaving 5 bases not matched to a gene. Germline loops: CDR1 SNHLY, CDR2 FYNNEI. The CDR3: CASSYTSGGATGELFF. CDR3 DNA: TGTGCCAGCAGTTACACTAGCGGGGGGGCTACCGGGGAGCTGTTTTTT.

This chain uses TRBV30 with TRBJ2-5; TRBD1 matches 12 bases. From germline, CDR1 is GTSNPN and CDR2 SVGIG (reference sequence). V shed 1 base, J shed 4 bases, and the junction held 4 bases outside the gene matches. The CDR3 is made up of 15 amino acids. The CDR3 region has the DNA TGTGCCTGGAGTGAGGGACAGGGGGCAGGAGAGACCCAGTACTTC. Translating it yields CAWSEGQGAGETQYF.